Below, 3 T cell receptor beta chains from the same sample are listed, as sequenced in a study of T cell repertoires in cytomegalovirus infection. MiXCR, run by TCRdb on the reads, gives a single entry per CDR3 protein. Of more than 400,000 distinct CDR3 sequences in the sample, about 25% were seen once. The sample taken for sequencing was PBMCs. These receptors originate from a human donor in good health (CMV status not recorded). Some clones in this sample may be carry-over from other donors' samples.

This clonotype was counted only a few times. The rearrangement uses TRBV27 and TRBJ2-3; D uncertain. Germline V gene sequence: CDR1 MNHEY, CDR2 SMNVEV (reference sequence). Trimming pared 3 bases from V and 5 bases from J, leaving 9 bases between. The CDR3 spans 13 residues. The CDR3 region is CASSFDPRDTQYF. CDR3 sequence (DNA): TGTGCCAGCAGTTTCGATCCACGAGATACGCAGTATTTT.

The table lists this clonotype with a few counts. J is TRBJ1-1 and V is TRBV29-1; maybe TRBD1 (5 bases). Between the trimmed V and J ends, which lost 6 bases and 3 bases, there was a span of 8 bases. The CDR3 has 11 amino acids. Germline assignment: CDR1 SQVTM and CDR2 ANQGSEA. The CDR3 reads CSVQGYTEAFF. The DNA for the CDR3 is TGCAGCGTGCAGGGATACACTGAAGCTTTCTTT.

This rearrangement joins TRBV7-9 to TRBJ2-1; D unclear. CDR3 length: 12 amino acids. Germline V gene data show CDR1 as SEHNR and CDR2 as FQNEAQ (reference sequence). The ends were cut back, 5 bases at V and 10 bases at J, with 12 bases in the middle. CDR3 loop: CASSQWGYEQFF. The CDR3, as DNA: TGTGCCAGCAGCCAGTGGGGTTACGAGCAGTTCTTC.